The 21 T cell receptor beta chains below were found in one sample sequenced in a study of circulating and synovial CD4+ cells in juvenile arthritis. Data came from immunoSEQ multiplex PCR; TCRdb stores just in-frame clones and leaves some out. The table includes 30,000 to 40,000 clones, around 95% detected once. Source material: CD4+ T cells from blood. These receptors were collected from a human donor with juvenile idiopathic arthritis.

This rearrangement joins TRBV7-9 to TRBJ2-7, with 12 nucleotides matching TRBD2. Germline lookup yields CDR1 SEHNR and CDR2 FQNEAQ (reference sequence). The V segment lost 5 bases and the J segment 2 bases; nucleotides outside the gene matches: 4. The CDR3 consists of 15 residues. CDR3 sequence (DNA): TGTGCCAGCAGCGCGTCTAGCGGGAGGGCCTACGAGCAGTACTTC. Translating it yields CASSASSGRAYEQYF.

This clone has a single count. V gene TRBV2 combines with J gene TRBJ1-4; D gene ambiguous. The length of the CDR3 is 18 residues. Looked up from germline, CDR1 is SNHLY and CDR2 is FYNNEI. Between the trimmed V and J ends, which lost 3 bases and 1 base, there was a span of 18 bases. The CDR3 coding sequence is TGTGCCAGCAGTGACAGTACCACGACAAGTGAAACTAATGAAAAACTGTTTTTT. It is translated as CASSDSTTTSETNEKLFF. Looking up the rest from reference TRBV2 and TRBJ1-4 gives the full variable domain: EPEVTQTPSHQVTQMGQEVILRCVPISNHLYFYWYRQILGQKVEFLVSFYNNEISEKSEIFDDQFSVERPDGSNFTLKIRSTKLEDSAMYFCASSDSTTTSETNEKLFFGSGTQLSVL.

The V call is TRBV7-9, the J call TRBJ1-1; no clear D gene. This CDR3 comprises 12 residues. V was cut by 1 base and J by 9 bases, with 9 bases left in between. Germline assignment: CDR1 SEHNR and CDR2 FQNEAQ (reference sequence). The CDR3 DNA is TGTGCCAGCAGCTTAGAGGGCGGGAAAGCTTTCTTT. Translation gives CASSLEGGKAFF.

The chain has TRBV30 and TRBJ1-2, with TRBD1 matching over 11 bases. Germline V CDR1 and CDR2: GTSNPN, SVGIG (reference sequence). Trimming cost V 4 bases and J 8 bases; bases outside gene matches: 6. The CDR3 has 13 amino acids. The CDR3 sequence is CAWTSDRGRGYTF. The DNA of the CDR3 is TGTGCCTGGACTTCGGACAGGGGGCGCGGCTACACCTTC.

V gene TRBV5-4 combines with J gene TRBJ1-3; possibly TRBD1 for D (6 bases). The CDR3 spans 16 residues. V lost 0 bases to trimming and J lost 0 bases, with 10 bases between them. The germline V gene encodes CDR1 SGHNT and CDR2 YYREEE (reference sequence). In nucleotides, the CDR3 is TGTGCCAGCAGCTTGGACAGGGTTGTCTCTGGAAACACCATATATTTT. This sequence encodes CASSLDRVVSGNTIYF.

The chain links TRBV30 to TRBJ2-1, with D tentatively TRBD2 (5 bases). The CDR3 is 13 amino acids. The germline CDR1 and CDR2 sequences are GTSNPN and SVGIG (reference sequence). With 4 bases removed from V and 0 bases from J, the gap between germline ends came to 7 bases. The CDR3 DNA reads as TGTGCCTGGAAAGAGGGCTCCTACAATGAGCAGTTCTTC. Protein product: CAWKEGSYNEQFF.

The rearrangement links TRBV30 to TRBJ2-2, with 7 bases lining up with TRBD1. Germline values: CDR1 GTSNPN, CDR2 SVGIG (reference sequence). The CDR3 is 16 residues long. J gave up 7 bases and V 1 base, and 12 bases lay outside the gene matches. CDR3 sequence reads: CAWSGVRGSVHGELFF. In nucleotides, the CDR3 is TGTGCCTGGAGTGGAGTCAGGGGGTCGGTACACGGGGAGCTGTTTTTT.

The chain has TRBV2 and TRBJ2-1; 10 bases fit TRBD1. V was clipped by 11 bases and J by 0 bases; unmatched bases: 16. The germline V gene encodes CDR1 SNHLY and CDR2 FYNNEI. This CDR3 spans 18 amino acids. CDR3 protein: CARGGDRGRTVSYNEQFF. The CDR3 DNA is TGTGCCCGTGGGGGGGACAGGGGACGTACTGTCTCCTACAATGAGCAGTTCTTC.

V gene TRBV21-1 combines with J gene TRBJ2-7; the table assigns TRBD1, which was not confirmed against the DNA. TRBV21-1 is labeled a pseudogene. The CDR3 consists of 16 residues. The CDR3 protein is CASSKGPGTLPYEQYF. For the CDR3, the DNA is TGTGCCAGCAGCAAAGGCCCCGGGACACTGCCCTACGAGCAGTACTTC.

This sequence joins TRBV4-2 and TRBJ1-5, with D unclear. The CDR3 is 15 amino acids. Germline V lookup: CDR1 LGHNA, CDR2 YNFKEQ. V lost 0 bases and J 5 bases, leaving 11 bases between the germline ends. The CDR3: CASSQEFQNHQPQHF. The DNA for the CDR3 is TGTGCCAGCAGCCAAGAGTTCCAGAATCATCAGCCCCAGCATTTT.

This clone came up a few times. V gene TRBV28 combines with J gene TRBJ2-7, with D tentatively TRBD2 (6 bases). The germline CDR1 and CDR2 sequences are MDHEN and SYDVKM. The CDR3 length is 14 residues. Trimming removed 10 bases at V and 4 bases at J, with 20 bases between. In nucleotides, the CDR3 is TGTGCCACCAACCGCCTTAGCGGAGGGTACGAGCAGTACTTC. Its translation: CATNRLSGGYEQYF.

To note about this clone: Within the sample, other DNA sequences also encode this same CDR3. The chain uses TRBV2 and TRBJ1-6, with 11 bases identical to TRBD1. CDR1 is SNHLY, CDR2 FYNNEI, per germline. Germline trimming cut 8 bases from V and 6 bases from J; bases unmatched to any gene: 6. The length of the CDR3 is 15 residues. CDR3 residues: CASGGDRGSNSPLHF. The CDR3, as DNA: TGTGCCAGCGGGGGGGACAGGGGGAGTAATTCACCCCTCCACTTT. Drawing the rest from reference TRBV2 and TRBJ1-6, the complete variable domain is EPEVTQTPSHQVTQMGQEVILRCVPISNHLYFYWYRQILGQKVEFLVSFYNNEISEKSEIFDDQFSVERPDGSNFTLKIRSTKLEDSAMYFCASGGDRGSNSPLHFGNGTRLTVT.

This clone showed up just a few times. The gene calls are TRBV10-3 and TRBJ2-7; tentatively, D is TRBD2 (5 bases). CDR1 is ENHRY and CDR2 is SYGVKD in the germline V gene. The CDR3 is made up of 12 amino acids. V lost 11 bases and J lost 0, with 11 bases in between. The CDR3 protein is CAAGPGSYEQYF. In nucleotides, the CDR3 is TGTGCCGCGGGCCCAGGCTCCTACGAGCAGTACTTC.

This chain uses TRBV19 with TRBJ2-2; maybe TRBD2 (5 bases). With 3 bases removed from V and 7 bases from J, the gap between germline ends came to 12 bases. Germline V gives CDR1 LNHDA, CDR2 SQIVND (reference sequence). The CDR3 sequence is 14 residues long. The CDR3 is CASSMGAGDGELFF. In DNA, the CDR3 is TGTGCCAGTAGTATGGGTGCCGGGGACGGGGAGCTGTTTTTT.

The V call is TRBV5-1, the J call TRBJ1-1; D is ambiguous. V lost 7 bases, J lost 1 base, and 14 bases lay in between. CDR3 length equals 14 residues. Germline lookup yields CDR1 SGHRS and CDR2 YFSETQ. The CDR3 loop reads CASRRGQPNTEAFF. In DNA form, the CDR3 reads TGCGCCAGCCGACGCGGGCAGCCGAACACTGAAGCTTTCTTT. Full variable domain (remainder filled in from reference TRBV5-1 and TRBJ1-1): KAGVTQTPRYLIKTRGQQVTLSCSPISGHRSVSWYQQTPGQGLQFLFEYFSETQRNKGNFPGRFSGRQFSNSRSEMNVSTLELGDSALYLCASRRGQPNTEAFFGQGTRLTVV.

A single count supports this clone. The rearrangement joins TRBV28 to TRBJ1-5; TRBD1 aligns across 8 bases. In germline, CDR1 is MDHEN, CDR2 SYDVKM. This CDR3 region has 14 residues. V shed 8 bases and J 0 bases; nucleotides not matched to a gene: 3. Here the CDR3 DNA reads TGTGCCAGCGCAGGGGGCAATAGCAATCAGCCCCAGCATTTT. Protein product: CASAGGNSNQPQHF.

The chain links TRBV27 to TRBJ1-2; 7 bases line up with TRBD1. The germline gives CDR1 MNHEY, CDR2 SMNVEV (reference sequence). After removal of 5 bases from V and 8 bases from J, the junction contained 5 bases not matched to a gene. The CDR3 is made up of 12 amino acids. In DNA form, the CDR3 reads TGTGCCAGCAGTCCGACAGGGTCCGGCTACACCTTC. Its protein is CASSPTGSGYTF.

This chain links TRBV7-9 with TRBJ1-1, with a tentative D call TRBD1 (5 bases). Trimming stripped 8 bases from V and 2 bases from J, with 12 bases between. The CDR3 covers 13 residues. In germline, CDR1 is SEHNR, CDR2 FQNEAQ (reference sequence). CDR3 nucleotide sequence: TGTGCCAGCTTAAACGGGGGAAACACTGAAGCTTTCTTT. Translation gives CASLNGGNTEAFF.

CDR3 nucleotides: TGTGCCAGTAGTCGGGACATGGGCCTTCAAGAGACCCAGTACTTC. This translates into CASSRDMGLQETQYF. V usage is TRBV19 and J usage is TRBJ2-5, with a weak D call TRBD1 (6 bases). CDR1 is LNHDA, CDR2 SQIVND, per germline (reference sequence). Trimming pared 5 bases from V and 2 bases from J, leaving 15 bases between. CDR3 length equals 15 residues.

V usage is TRBV28 and J usage is TRBJ2-3; 13 nucleotides agree with TRBD2. CDR3 length: 19 residues. The germline gives CDR1 MDHEN, CDR2 SYDVKM. The V segment lost 1 base and the J segment 0 bases; nucleotides outside the gene matches: 7. The CDR3 here is CASSLSPGLAGTSTDTQYF. As DNA, the CDR3 is TGTGCCAGCAGTTTATCCCCGGGACTAGCGGGGACTAGCACAGATACGCAGTATTTT.

The chain links TRBV5-1 to TRBJ2-7; TRBD2 aligns across 11 bases. The CDR3 consists of 16 residues. Trimming cost V 4 bases and J 4 bases; bases outside gene matches: 10. Germline values: CDR1 SGHRS, CDR2 YFSETQ. This CDR3 is CASSTGTSGLPYEQYF. CDR3 bases: TGCGCCAGCAGCACCGGGACTAGCGGTCTACCTTACGAGCAGTACTTC. The full variable domain, its missing parts supplied by reference TRBV5-1 and TRBJ2-7, is KAGVTQTPRYLIKTRGQQVTLSCSPISGHRSVSWYQQTPGQGLQFLFEYFSETQRNKGNFPGRFSGRQFSNSRSEMNVSTLELGDSALYLCASSTGTSGLPYEQYFGPGTRLTVT.